A selection of T cell receptor beta chains follows, all from one sample in a study of T cell clonotyping in hematopoietic cell transplantation. This table comes from immunoSEQ multiplex PCR, and its TCRdb copy is limited to in-frame clones, with some not included. Of 25,000 to 30,000 clones listed, 65% to 80% are singletons. The source material was peripheral blood mononuclear cells, sampled before stem cell transplant. The receptors shown here come from a woman between 25 and 40 years old with chronic myeloid leukemia. Some clones in this sample may be carry-over from other donors' samples. Each CDR3 is given with its conserved first and last residue. The D gene is left open where the match is weak. Size is stated for part of the rows, as once, few or many counts, or as a class when the clone is expanded.

>-|TRBJ1-5|-|TRBV7-9
TGTGCCAGCAGCCGATCGTCCGGGCAGCCCCAGCATTTT
CASSRSSGQPQHF
>-|TRBJ1-2|-|TRBV4-1
TGCGCCAGCAGCCCCGCTTCGGGGACAAACAACTATGGCTACACCTTC
CASSPASGTNNYGYTF
>-|TRBJ2-7|-|TRBV7-2
TGTGCCAGCAGCTTGGATCGGGGGAGGACATACGAGCAGTACTTC
CASSLDRGRTYEQYF
>-|TRBJ1-1|-|TRBV18
TGTGCCAGCTCACCACAGGGCACTGAAGCTTTCTTT
CASSPQGTEAFF
>-|TRBJ1-2|-|TRBV6-5
TGTGCCAGCAGCTCCTTCGATGGCTACACCTTC
CASSSFDGYTF
>TRBD1|TRBJ2-6|-|TRBV19
TGTGCCAGTAGTATTCGGGACAGCACAACTGGGGCCAACGTCCTGACTTTC
CASSIRDSTTGANVLTF
>TRBD2|TRBJ2-3|-|TRBV7-6
TGTGCCAGCAGCAAGACTAGCGGAACTCCCACAGATACGCAGTATTTT
CASSKTSGTPTDTQYF
>TRBD1|TRBJ1-2|-|TRBV2
TGTGCCAGCAGTGAGGGGACAGTTCTATCGGGTACCAAAGGCTACACCTTC
CASSEGTVLSGTKGYTF
>-|TRBJ2-5|-|TRBV4-3
TGCGCCAGCAGCCAAGAAGCCGGGGGTGAGACCCAGTACTTC
CASSQEAGGETQYF
>TRBD1|TRBJ1-2|-|TRBV18
TGTGCCAGTCGACAGGGGGAAGGTGGCTACACCTTC
CASRQGEGGYTF
>-|TRBJ1-4|-|TRBV7-9
TGTGCCAGCAGCTTTCCAGGTGCATACGAAAAACTGTTTTTT
CASSFPGAYEKLFF
>-|TRBJ2-7|-|TRBV11-2
TGTGCCAGCAGCAAATACGACGCTCAAGGGCGCGAGCAGTACTTC
CASSKYDAQGREQYF
>-|TRBJ1-6|-|TRBV30
TGTGCCTGGAGCGCAGCAGGCGGGTCACCCCTCCACTTT
CAWSAAGGSPLHF
>TRBD1|TRBJ1-5|-|TRBV30
TGTGCCTGGAGTCCGGACAGGGGTCGGCAGCCCCAGCATTTT
CAWSPDRGRQPQHF
>TRBD2|TRBJ2-3|-|TRBV5-4
TGTGCCAGCAGCTTGGCCCCCGGGCGGGGGGGCACAGATACGCAGTATTTT
CASSLAPGRGGTDTQYF
>-|TRBJ1-6|-|TRBV30
TGTGCCTGGAGTGTACGCAGGGCAACTGGTAATTCACCCCTCCACTTT
CAWSVRRATGNSPLHF
>-|TRBJ1-6|-|TRBV6-5
TGTGCCAGCAGTTCCGAAGGGGGGAAGGCTTCACCCCTCCACTTT
CASSSEGGKASPLHF
>TRBD1|TRBJ1-2|-|TRBV30
TGTGCCTGGAGTGGGGACAGGGGGAGTAACTATGGCTACACCTTC
CAWSGDRGSNYGYTF
>TRBD1|TRBJ1-2|few|TRBV7-3
TGTGCCAGCAGCCCAACCGACAGGGCGGCAGGGATCTATGGCTACACCTTC
CASSPTDRAAGIYGYTF
>TRBD2|TRBJ2-7|-|TRBV2
TGTGCCAGCAGTGGGCGGGCGGGGGGGCCCGACGAGCAGTACTTC
CASSGRAGGPDEQYF
>-|TRBJ2-7|-|TRBV5-4
TGTGCCAGCAGCTCGGTACCAGGTACAGTTCCCTACGAGCAGTACTTC
CASSSVPGTVPYEQYF
>-|TRBJ1-2|few|TRBV9
TGTGCCAGCAGCGTAGGGTCAGGGGAGGATGGCTACACCTTC
CASSVGSGEDGYTF
>-|TRBJ1-2|-|TRBV9
TGTGCCAGCAGCGTAGGGACAGCGACCTTCTATGGCTACACCTTC
CASSVGTATFYGYTF
>-|TRBJ1-3|-|TRBV5-4
TGTGCCAGCAGCCCACGCAATGGAAACACCATATATTTT
CASSPRNGNTIYF
>TRBD1|TRBJ1-1|-|TRBV7-9
TGTGCCAGCAGCAGGAAGACAGGGAGAGGGACCTACACTGAAGCTTTCTTT
CASSRKTGRGTYTEAFF
>TRBD2|TRBJ2-5|-|TRBV30
TGTGCCTGGACTAGCGGGTGGGGGGCCCAGTACTTC
CAWTSGWGAQYF
>-|TRBJ1-1|-|TRBV2
TGTGCCAGCCCGGACGGACCTGAAGCTTTCTTT
CASPDGPEAFF
>-|TRBJ1-1|once|TRBV30
TGTGCCTGGAGTGTACTTGAGAACACTGAAGCTTTCTTT
CAWSVLENTEAFF